This T cell receptor beta chain stems from a study of T cells in localized non-small cell lung cancer. General study points: Among the tissues sampled, uninvolved adjacent lung had the highest T cell clonality, above tumor. Sequencing, confined to only one tumor region, leaves heterogeneity possible. Median roughly 57 top-100 tumor clones were shared with paired adjacent lung.

V lost 2 bases and J lost 1, with 15 bases in between. Germline CDR1 is SNHLY and CDR2 is FYNNEI. This CDR3 spans 16 amino acids. The table came from immunoSEQ multiplex PCR; TCRdb's copy has only in-frame clones and leaves some out. The sample has around 25,000 clones; roughly nine tenths are singletons. This clone has only one observation. Its antigen is still unknown. The chain is built from TRBV2 and TRBJ2-7; D may be TRBD2 (6 bases). This clonotype was sampled from a man aged 35 to 70 with stage I squamous cell lung carcinoma. The sample consisted of peripheral blood, taken before any cancer treatment. In DNA, the CDR3 is TGTGCCAGCAGTGAATGGGGGGAACTTTCATCCTACGAGCAGTACTTC. It encodes CASSEWGELSSYEQYF.